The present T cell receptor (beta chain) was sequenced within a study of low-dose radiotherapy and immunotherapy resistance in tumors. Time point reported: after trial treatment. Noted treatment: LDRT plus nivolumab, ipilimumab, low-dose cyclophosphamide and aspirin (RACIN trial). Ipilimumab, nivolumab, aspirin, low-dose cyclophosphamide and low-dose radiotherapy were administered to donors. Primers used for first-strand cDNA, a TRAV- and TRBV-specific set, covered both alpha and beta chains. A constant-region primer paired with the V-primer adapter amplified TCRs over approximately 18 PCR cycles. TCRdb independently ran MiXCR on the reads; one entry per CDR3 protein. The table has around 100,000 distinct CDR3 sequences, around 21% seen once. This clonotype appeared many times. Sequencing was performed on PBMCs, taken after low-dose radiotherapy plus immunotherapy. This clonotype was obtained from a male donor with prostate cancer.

The CDR3 DNA is TGTGCCAGCAGTGAAACAGGGCGGACTGAAGCTTTCTTT. Translation: CASSETGRTEAFF. The J gene is TRBJ1-1, the V gene TRBV2; the D gene is possibly TRBD1 (6 bases). CDR1 SNHLY and CDR2 FYNNEI come from the germline V gene. Trimming stripped 2 bases from V and 5 bases from J, with 9 bases between. The CDR3 runs to 13 residues.